This T cell receptor (beta chain) derives from a study of cytomegalovirus exposure and HLA in healthy donors. Trimming cost V 8 bases and J 5 bases, with 22 bases left between them. Germline V CDR1 and CDR2: LGHNA, YNFKEQ. This CDR3 is built from 16 residues. A multiplex PCR was run with 60 Vbeta primers and 13 Jbeta primers. Sequenced by immunoSEQ multiplex PCR; TCRdb stores in-frame clones only, minus some. The sample has about 190,000 clones, over 75% seen once. Sequenced material: PBMCs. The chain recombines TRBV4-2 with TRBJ1-5, with D tentatively TRBD1 (6 bases). This clonotype originated in a man between 18 and 35 years old in good health and CMV-seronegative. CDR3 DNA: TGTGCCAGCGGAACCAGGGGAAAGGGTCGGGATCAGCCCCAGCATTTT. Translated, it gives CASGTRGKGRDQPQHF.